Reported below is one T cell receptor beta chain. Antigen: not known. The record originates from a study of OX40 agonist ivuxolimab in advanced cancers. Study context: Ivuxolimab was administered intravenously to patients at 0.01 to 10 mg/kg every 2 weeks.

Points from the study as a whole: Expanded clones tended on average to be more numerous among CD8+ T cells than CD4+.

Trimming cost V 8 bases and J 0 bases, with 19 bases left between them. This CDR3 is 16 amino acids long. In germline, CDR1 is MNHNY, CDR2 SVGAGI (reference sequence). TCRdb keeps only in-frame clones here, not all; method: immunoSEQ multiplex PCR. The profile shows tens of thousands of clones, about nine tenths of them singletons. The genes are TRBV6-6 and TRBJ1-1, with D uncertain. Sequenced here: CD4+ or CD8+ T cells sorted from blood, sampled in a trial of the OX40 agonist ivuxolimab. The receptor's source is an adult with an advanced solid tumor such as melanoma, head and neck, liver or kidney cancer. CDR3 nucleotide sequence: TGTGCCAGCTGCCCGACGACCCTAAAACTGAACACTGAAGCTTTCTTT. It specifies CASCPTTLKLNTEAFF.